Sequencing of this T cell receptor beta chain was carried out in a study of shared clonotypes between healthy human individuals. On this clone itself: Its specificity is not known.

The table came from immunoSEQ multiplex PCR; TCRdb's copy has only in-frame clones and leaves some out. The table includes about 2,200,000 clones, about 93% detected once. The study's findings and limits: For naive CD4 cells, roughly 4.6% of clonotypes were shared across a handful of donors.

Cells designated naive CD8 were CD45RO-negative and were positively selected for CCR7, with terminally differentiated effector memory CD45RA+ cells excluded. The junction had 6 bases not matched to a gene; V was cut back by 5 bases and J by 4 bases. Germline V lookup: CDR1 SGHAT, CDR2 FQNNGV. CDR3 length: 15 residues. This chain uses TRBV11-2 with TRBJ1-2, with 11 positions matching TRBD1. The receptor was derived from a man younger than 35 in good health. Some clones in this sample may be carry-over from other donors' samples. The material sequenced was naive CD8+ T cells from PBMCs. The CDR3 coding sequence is TGTGCCAGCAGCCCAAGGACAGGGGGCAGCTATGGCTACACCTTC. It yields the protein CASSPRTGGSYGYTF.